The 13 T cell receptor beta chains below come from one sample, sequenced in a study of human T cells and chemical hapten exposure. Time point of the sample: patch test 1, 2 weeks after DPC sensitization. The sample's treatment: therapeutic diphenylcyclopropenone sensitization with weekly scalp DPC. In TCRdb, the RACE reads were re-called with MiXCR into one record per CDR3 protein. The data show some 82,000 distinct CDR3 sequences, with about 10% seen just once and approximately 4% held by the top ten. The input for sequencing was whole blood, taken in connection with sensitization to the hapten diphenylcyclopropenone (DPC). These receptors all come from a woman aged 45-65 years with alopecia areata. Some clones in this sample may be carry-over from other donors' samples.

This clonotype was recorded a few times. The chain recombines TRBV20-1 with TRBJ2-1; TRBD2 might be the D (6 bases). Trimming stripped 8 bases from V and 9 bases from J, with 11 bases between. Per germline, CDR1 DFQATT and CDR2 SNEGSKA (reference sequence). The CDR3 length is 10 residues. CDR3 nucleotide sequence: TGCAGTTCGGCGGAGGGTGAGCAGTTCTTC. Its protein product is CSSAEGEQFF.

This clonotype was recorded many times. The gene calls are TRBV7-9 and TRBJ2-7; TRBD1 or TRBD2 may be the D gene (5 bases each). The CDR3 length is 16 residues. Germline assignment: CDR1 SEHNR and CDR2 FQNEAQ (reference sequence). V was cut by 4 bases and J by 1 base, with 17 bases left in between. CDR3 nucleotides: TGTGCCAGCAGCTCACCTCCGGGACGTAATTCCTACGAGCAGTACTTC. Translated: CASSSPPGRNSYEQYF.

This clonotype was detected only a few times. The rearrangement joins TRBV29-1 to TRBJ2-1; D unclear. V lost 7 bases, J lost 8 bases, and 12 bases lay in between. Germline lookup yields CDR1 SQVTM and CDR2 ANQGSEA. The CDR3 consists of 11 residues. The CDR3 coding sequence is TGCAGCGGGGGATCGGGTTATGAGCAGTTCTTC. Its protein is CSGGSGYEQFF.

This clonotype was detected ten times or more. The rearrangement links TRBV11-2 to TRBJ2-2, with D perhaps matching TRBD1 or TRBD2 (5 bases each). V lost 4 bases, J lost 4 bases, and 10 bases lay in between. CDR3 length: 14 residues. Germline V lookup: CDR1 SGHAT, CDR2 FQNNGV. The CDR3 sequence: CASSSGPFTGELFF. CDR3 DNA sequence: TGTGCCAGCAGCTCGGGACCGTTCACCGGGGAGCTGTTTTTT.

This clonotype was seen ten or more times. The chain recombines TRBV29-1 with TRBJ1-5; weak D call: TRBD1 (5 bases). V lost 7 bases and J 2 bases, leaving 15 bases between the germline ends. The CDR3 runs 14 residues. Germline V gene data show CDR1 as SQVTM and CDR2 as ANQGSEA. The CDR3: CSARNGGGNQPQHF. CDR3 DNA sequence: TGCAGCGCCCGAAATGGGGGGGGCAATCAGCCCCAGCATTTT.

This clonotype came up a few times. The chain joins TRBV18 to TRBJ1-4; D might be TRBD1 (5 bases). Trimming pared 5 bases from V and 5 bases from J, leaving 12 bases between. Germline V gene sequence: CDR1 KGHSH, CDR2 LQKENI. This CDR3 is 14 amino acids long. CDR3 sequence reads: CASSSGTINEKLFF. CDR3 sequence (DNA): TGTGCCAGCTCATCGGGGACGATAAATGAAAAACTGTTTTTT.

This chain joins TRBV3-1 and TRBJ2-3; 10 bases map to TRBD2. This CDR3 comprises 16 residues. The junction had 7 bases not matched to a gene; V was cut back by 0 bases and J by 7 bases. Per germline, CDR1 LGHDT and CDR2 YNNKEL (reference sequence). For the CDR3, the DNA is TGTGCCAGCAGCCAAGAGATAGCGGGGGGTCTTCATACGCAGTATTTT. Translating it yields CASSQEIAGGLHTQYF.

This clonotype was counted a few times. The J gene is TRBJ1-5, the V gene TRBV5-1; D gene uncertain. V lost 0 bases and J 7 bases, leaving 8 bases between the germline ends. CDR1 is SGHRS, CDR2 YFSETQ, per germline. This CDR3 is 13 amino acids long. The CDR3 protein is CASSLVVGQPQHF. For the CDR3, the DNA is TGCGCCAGCAGCTTGGTGGTCGGGCAGCCCCAGCATTTT. The full variable domain, completed using reference TRBV5-1 and TRBJ1-5, is KAGVTQTPRYLIKTRGQQVTLSCSPISGHRSVSWYQQTPGQGLQFLFEYFSETQRNKGNFPGRFSGRQFSNSRSEMNVSTLELGDSALYLCASSLVVGQPQHFGDGTRLSIL.

This clonotype occurred many times. The chain couples TRBV27 to TRBJ2-7; 10 bases align to TRBD1. This CDR3 has 15 residues. Trimming removed 5 bases from V and 3 bases from J; junction bases left unmatched: 7. Germline lookup yields CDR1 MNHEY and CDR2 SMNVEV (reference sequence). As DNA, the CDR3 is TGTGCCAGCAGTCCTAAGGGACAGGGGATCTACGAGCAGTACTTC. Translating gives CASSPKGQGIYEQYF.

Many counts were recorded for this clonotype. The chain carries TRBV6-2 or TRBV6-3 and TRBJ2-5; TRBD2 agrees at 7 bases. Germline CDR1 and CDR2: MNHEY and SVGEGT. The junction had 12 bases not matched to a gene; V was cut back by 2 bases and J by 9 bases. This CDR3 comprises 15 residues. CDR3 DNA sequence: TGTGCCAGCAGTTACGGGAGGGGCCCGACGGAGGCCCAGTACTTC. The encoded protein is CASSYGRGPTEAQYF.

This clonotype was found a few times. The rearrangement uses TRBV12-3 or TRBV12-4 and TRBJ2-5, with D perhaps TRBD1 (5 bases). This CDR3 region has 14 residues. The V and J ends lost 3 bases and 4 bases respectively, with 12 bases between them. The CDR3 is CASSLGQGRETQYF. The CDR3 DNA reads as TGTGCCAGCAGTTTGGGGCAGGGTAGAGAGACCCAGTACTTC.

This chain connects TRBV5-1 to TRBJ2-2; D gene uncertain. The V end lost 4 bases, the J end lost 1 base, and 8 bases lay between the germline ends. The CDR3 runs to 14 residues. Germline CDR1 is SGHRS and CDR2 is YFSETQ. CDR3 DNA sequence: TGCGCCAGCAGCCCCAACGGGAACACCGGGGAGCTGTTTTTT. It is translated as CASSPNGNTGELFF.

The rearrangement links TRBV12-3 or TRBV12-4 to TRBJ2-1; a possible D gene is TRBD2 (6 bases). This CDR3 contains 11 residues. V lost 5 bases, J lost 13 bases, and 12 bases lay in between. The chain's CDR3 is CASSLGRTQFF. Written as DNA, the CDR3 is TGTGCCAGCAGTCTGGGGAGGACCCAGTTCTTC.